Listed here are 24 T cell receptor beta chains from one sample, sequenced in a study of control samples from healthy donors and cancer patients. Profiled with immunoSEQ multiplex PCR; TCRdb holds only in-frame clones, not every one. The sample gives 100,000 to 150,000 clones, around 92% of which show up once; 2.1% is in the top ten. The source material was blood. The receptors stem from a woman in her forties or fifties in good health.

V and J are TRBV11-2 and TRBJ2-1, with 10 bases identical to TRBD2. Germline loops: CDR1 SGHAT, CDR2 FQNNGV. CDR3 length: 18 residues. With 3 bases clipped from V and 2 bases from J, the junction kept 10 bases outside the gene matches. This CDR3 is CASSFLAGATNAYNEQFF. The CDR3 DNA sequence: TGTGCCAGCAGCTTTCTAGCGGGGGCTACTAACGCCTACAATGAGCAGTTCTTC. Supplemented by reference TRBV11-2 and TRBJ2-1, the full variable domain reads EAGVAQSPRYKIIEKRQSVAFWCNPISGHATLYWYQQILGQGPKLLIQFQNNGVVDDSQLPKDRFSAERLKGVDSTLKIQPAKLEDSAVYLCASSFLAGATNAYNEQFFGPGTRLTVL.

The V call is TRBV19, the J call TRBJ1-5; no clear D. The CDR3 has 14 residues. The V and J ends lost 5 bases and 5 bases respectively, with 13 bases between them. The V gene's germline CDR1 is LNHDA and CDR2 SQIVND (reference sequence). DNA of the CDR3: TGTGCCAGTAGTTTTTTGGAGGGTTATCAGCCCCAGCATTTT. Its protein is CASSFLEGYQPQHF.

The chain combines TRBV18 with TRBJ2-3; TRBD2 might be the D (6 bases). Germline V gene sequence: CDR1 KGHSH, CDR2 LQKENI. This CDR3 has 16 amino acids. The germline V and J ends were trimmed by 4 bases and 2 bases, with 16 bases remaining between them. Here the CDR3 DNA reads TGTGCCAGCTCACAGGGTGAGTGGCGGGACACAGATACGCAGTATTTT. Translation gives CASSQGEWRDTDTQYF.

The CDR3 coding sequence is TGTGCCAGCAGCACCAGGGCGGATGGCTACACCTTC. Translating it yields CASSTRADGYTF. The chain has TRBV5-4 and TRBJ1-2; maybe TRBD1 (5 bases). The CDR3 covers 12 residues. Trimming removed 4 bases at V and 6 bases at J, with 10 bases between. Germline lookup yields CDR1 SGHNT and CDR2 YYREEE (reference sequence).

The chain is built from TRBV12-3 or TRBV12-4 and TRBJ2-1; unclear D gene. This CDR3 has 12 residues. V was trimmed by 2 bases and J by 12 bases, leaving 11 bases between them. The CDR3: CASSLMGPGQFF. CDR3 nucleotide sequence: TGTGCCAGCAGTTTAATGGGCCCAGGGCAGTTCTTC.

The chain recombines TRBV7-8 with TRBJ2-3; D is possibly TRBD2 (7 bases). Per germline, CDR1 SGHVS and CDR2 FQNEAQ. The CDR3 has 14 amino acids. Trimming removed 4 bases from V and 1 base from J, with 9 bases in between. The CDR3, as DNA: TGTGCCAGCAGCTCGGGGGGCGGCACAGATACGCAGTATTTT. Protein product: CASSSGGGTDTQYF.

The CDR3 region is CATSRDYPGGGQETQYF. Here the CDR3 DNA reads TGTGCCACCAGCAGAGATTATCCGGGCGGGGGCCAAGAGACCCAGTACTTC. This chain uses TRBV15 with TRBJ2-5, with 7 positions matching TRBD2. Germline values: CDR1 LNHNV, CDR2 YYDKDF (reference sequence). V shed 0 bases, J shed 1 base, and the junction held 8 bases outside the gene matches. The CDR3 spans 17 residues.

This clone has just one count. The chain recombines TRBV3-1 (or the pseudogene TRBV3-2) with TRBJ2-7; 8 positions agree with TRBD2. The CDR3 totals 17 residues. J lost 0 bases, V lost 0 bases, and 7 bases had no gene match. CDR1 is LGHDT and CDR2 is YNNKEL in the germline V gene (reference sequence). CDR3 DNA sequence: TGTGCCAGCAGCCAAGATGGGGCGCGGGGGGTCTCCTACGAGCAGTACTTC. Amino acid sequence: CASSQDGARGVSYEQYF.

The table lists this clone with a count of one. The CDR3 loop reads CASSPPTQETQYF. DNA of the CDR3: TGTGCCAGCTCCCCCCCCACCCAAGAGACCCAGTACTTC. The chain joins TRBV18 to TRBJ2-5; D unresolved. Germline loops: CDR1 KGHSH, CDR2 LQKENI. This CDR3 has 13 residues. Trimming removed 6 bases from V and 1 base from J, with 9 bases in between.

V usage is TRBV2 and J usage is TRBJ2-4; 7 bases map to TRBD1. Germline V gene lookup returns CDR1 SNHLY and CDR2 FYNNEI. This CDR3 has 15 amino acids. The junction had 4 bases not matched to a gene; V was cut back by 5 bases and J by 0 bases. CDR3 in amino acids: CASSQDRLAKNIQYF. The CDR3 DNA sequence: TGTGCCAGCAGTCAGGACAGGCTAGCCAAAAACATTCAGTACTTC.

V is TRBV19 and J is TRBJ1-5, with D possibly matching TRBD1 (6 bases). The CDR3 consists of 15 residues. Trimming stripped 3 bases from V and 6 bases from J, with 15 bases between. The germline V gene encodes CDR1 LNHDA and CDR2 SQIVND (reference sequence). The CDR3 DNA reads as TGTGCCAGTAGTATCTCACAGGGAGGGGTTCAGCCCCAGCATTTT. Residues: CASSISQGGVQPQHF. Full variable domain (remainder filled in from reference TRBV19 and TRBJ1-5): DGGITQSPKYLFRKEGQNVTLSCEQNLNHDAMYWYRQDPGQGLRLIYYSQIVNDFQKGDIAEGYSVSREKKESFPLTVTSAQKNPTAFYLCASSISQGGVQPQHFGDGTRLSIL.

The chain is built from TRBV2 and TRBJ1-1; D remains unclear. The germline V gene has CDR1 SNHLY and CDR2 FYNNEI. The V and J ends lost 7 bases and 7 bases respectively, with 10 bases between them. This CDR3 is built from 11 residues. CDR3 sequence (DNA): TGTGCCAGCAAGGGTTCCTTTGAAGCTTTCTTT. Residues: CASKGSFEAFF.

A single count supports this clone. This rearrangement joins TRBV30 to TRBJ2-2; D is undetermined. The CDR3 is made up of 11 amino acids. V lost 4 bases, J lost 9 bases, and 9 bases lay in between. Per germline, CDR1 GTSNPN and CDR2 SVGIG (reference sequence). The CDR3 spells CAWKSPWELFF. The CDR3, as DNA: TGTGCCTGGAAATCCCCTTGGGAGCTGTTTTTT.

The V call is TRBV6-5, the J call TRBJ2-2; D may be TRBD1 or TRBD2 (5 bases each). V dropped 8 bases and J dropped 6 bases, with 19 bases sitting between them. Per the germline V gene, CDR1 is MNHEY and CDR2 is SVGAGI. The CDR3 spans 15 residues. CDR3 residues: CASDGTSGSAGELFF. The CDR3 region has the DNA TGTGCCAGCGACGGTACCTCAGGGAGCGCCGGGGAGCTGTTTTTT.

The chain links TRBV28 to TRBJ1-3; possibly TRBD1 for D (5 bases). V was clipped by 6 bases and J by 4 bases, with 13 bases between them. CDR1 and CDR2 from the germline V gene are MDHEN and SYDVKM. The CDR3 loop spans 14 amino acids. The CDR3 here is CASSFGTVGNTIYF. The CDR3, as DNA: TGTGCCAGCAGCTTTGGGACGGTAGGAAACACCATATATTTT.

The rearrangement uses TRBV3-1 (or the pseudogene TRBV3-2) and TRBJ1-1, with D perhaps TRBD1 (6 bases). V lost 4 bases to trimming and J lost 1 base, with 13 bases between them. Per the germline V gene, CDR1 is LGHDT and CDR2 is YNNKEL (reference sequence). This CDR3 has 15 residues. The DNA of the CDR3 is TGTGCCAGCAGCCCCGGACAGCTAGCGAACACTGAAGCTTTCTTT. Protein product: CASSPGQLANTEAFF.

This chain links TRBV10-3 with TRBJ2-7; TRBD2 might be the D (5 bases). Trimming took off 11 bases at V and 5 bases at J, with 13 bases between the two ends. Germline CDR1 reads ENHRY; CDR2 reads SYGVKD. The CDR3 is made up of 11 amino acids. The CDR3 bases are TGTGCCGCTGGAAGGGAGAACGAGCAGTACTTC. Translating gives CAAGRENEQYF.

This rearrangement joins TRBV2 to TRBJ1-6; 7 nucleotides match TRBD1. The CDR3 sequence is 14 residues long. Germline CDR1 reads SNHLY; CDR2 reads FYNNEI. V shed 4 bases and J 6 bases; nucleotides not matched to a gene: 3. The CDR3 spells CASSVGQTNSPLHF. The DNA of the CDR3 is TGTGCCAGCAGTGTGGGACAGACTAATTCACCCCTCCACTTT.

The chain employs TRBV19 and TRBJ2-5, with D possibly being TRBD2 (7 bases). This CDR3 is 13 amino acids long. Germline assignment: CDR1 LNHDA and CDR2 SQIVND (reference sequence). V lost 5 bases and J 5 bases, leaving 12 bases between the germline ends. The CDR3 loop reads CASSLGGEETQYF. CDR3 DNA sequence: TGTGCCAGTAGTTTAGGGGGGGAGGAGACCCAGTACTTC.

V gene TRBV15 combines with J gene TRBJ1-3; weak D call: TRBD1 (6 bases). Trimming took off 0 bases at V and 2 bases at J, with 17 bases between the two ends. The germline gives CDR1 LNHNV, CDR2 YYDKDF (reference sequence). The CDR3 spans 18 residues. The CDR3 nucleotides read TGTGCCACCAGCAGAGATAGAGACAGGTGGGCTGCTGGAAACACCATATATTTT. Translating gives CATSRDRDRWAAGNTIYF.

The chain links TRBV29-1 to TRBJ1-2; D gene ambiguous. The length of the CDR3 is 12 residues. The V end was cut by 1 base, the J end by 8 bases, with 11 bases between. CDR1 SQVTM and CDR2 ANQGSEA come from the germline V gene. In DNA form, the CDR3 reads TGCAGCGTTGAAGCCCCGCCGGGAGGCTACACCTTC. Its protein is CSVEAPPGGYTF.

The chain combines TRBV10-3 with TRBJ1-1; TRBD1 might be the D (5 bases). With 6 bases removed from V and 0 bases from J, the gap between germline ends came to 11 bases. The CDR3 consists of 14 residues. The germline CDR1 and CDR2 sequences are ENHRY and SYGVKD. The CDR3 DNA reads TGTGCCATCAGGGGGGAGACAGTGAACACTGAAGCTTTCTTT. Protein: CAIRGETVNTEAFF.

The rearrangement uses TRBV2 and TRBJ2-7; 7 bases fit TRBD2. CDR1 is SNHLY and CDR2 is FYNNEI in the germline V gene. This CDR3 comprises 15 residues. The V and J ends lost 6 bases and 3 bases, in that order; junction bases with no gene match: 11. This CDR3 is CASSPWGEGSYEQYF. DNA of the CDR3: TGTGCCAGCAGCCCATGGGGGGAGGGCAGCTACGAGCAGTACTTC.

The rearrangement uses TRBV7-2 and TRBJ1-4, with 9 bases that match TRBD1. The germline V gene encodes CDR1 SGHTA and CDR2 FQGNSA. The CDR3 extends over 15 amino acids. Trimming removed 2 bases from V and 8 bases from J; junction bases left unmatched: 6. Here the CDR3 reads CASSLSGQGREKLFF. CDR3 sequence (DNA): TGTGCCAGCAGCTTATCGGGACAGGGACGGGAAAAACTGTTTTTT.